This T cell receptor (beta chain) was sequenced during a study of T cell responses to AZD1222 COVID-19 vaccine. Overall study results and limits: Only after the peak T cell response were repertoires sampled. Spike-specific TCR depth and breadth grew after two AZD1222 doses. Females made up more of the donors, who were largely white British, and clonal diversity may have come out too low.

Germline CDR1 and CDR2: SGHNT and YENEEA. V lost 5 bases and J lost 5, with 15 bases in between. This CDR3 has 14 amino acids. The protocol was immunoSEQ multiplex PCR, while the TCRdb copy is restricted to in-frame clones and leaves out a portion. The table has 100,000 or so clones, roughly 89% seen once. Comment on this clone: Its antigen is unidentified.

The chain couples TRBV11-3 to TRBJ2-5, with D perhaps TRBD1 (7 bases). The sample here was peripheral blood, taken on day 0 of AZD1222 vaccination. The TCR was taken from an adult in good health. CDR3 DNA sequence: TGTGCCAGCAGCATGAGGACAGGAGGGGAGACCCAGTACTTC. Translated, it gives CASSMRTGGETQYF. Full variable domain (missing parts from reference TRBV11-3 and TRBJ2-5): EAGVVQSPRYKIIEKKQPVAFWCNPISGHNTLYWYLQNLGQGPELLIRYENEEAVDDSQLPKDRFSAERLKGVDSTLKIQPAELGDSAVYLCASSMRTGGETQYFGPGTRLLVL.